These T cell receptor beta chains were read from a single sample in a study of technical replicates of blood from a few donors. Assay used: immunoSEQ multiplex PCR; TCRdb lists only in-frame clones, some missing. The repertoire holds roughly 90,000 clones, with approximately 95% as singletons. The specimen was T cells isolated from PBMCs. The receptors were gathered from a human donor in good health. CDR3s include the opening cysteine and the closing phenylalanine or tryptophan. A D gene is named only where the DNA matches it firmly. Clone size is given for some rows only: seen once, a few or many times, or a class if the clone is expanded.

d_gene,v_gene,abundance,j_gene,CDR3aa,CDR3nt
NA,TRBV4-3,NA,TRBJ2-1,CASSPLGRGAYNEQFF,TGCGCCAGCAGCCCCCTGGGCAGGGGGGCCTACAATGAGCAGTTCTTC
NA,TRBV5-6,NA,TRBJ1-1,CASSLRRVSAFF,TGTGCCAGCAGCTTGAGGAGGGTCTCAGCTTTCTTT
TRBD2,TRBV11-2,NA,TRBJ2-3,CASSRRGGSLTDTQYF,TGTGCCAGCAGCCGTCGTGGCGGGAGCCTCACAGATACGCAGTATTTT
NA,TRBV30,NA,TRBJ2-7,CAWSFGPSYEQYF,TGTGCCTGGAGTTTTGGCCCCTCCTACGAGCAGTACTTC
NA,TRBV10-3,NA,TRBJ1-1,CAIQDIGTEAFF,TGTGCCATTCAGGACATTGGGACTGAAGCTTTCTTT
NA,TRBV9,NA,TRBJ1-2,CASSALHGYTF,TGTGCCAGCAGCGCACTACATGGCTACACCTTC
TRBD1,TRBV9,few,TRBJ2-3,CASSLTGGPQYF,TGTGCCAGCAGCTTAACAGGGGGGCCGCAGTATTTT
NA,TRBV2,few,TRBJ1-5,CASGGENYQPQHF,TGTGCCAGCGGGGGGGAGAATTATCAGCCCCAGCATTTT
TRBD2,TRBV9,NA,TRBJ2-7,CASSVTSGRAGWGEQYF,TGTGCCAGCAGCGTAACCAGCGGGAGGGCCGGATGGGGCGAGCAGTACTTC
NA,TRBV7-2,NA,TRBJ1-3,CASSLGGLGQTIYF,TGTGCCAGCAGCTTGGGGGGGCTGGGGCAAACCATATATTTT
NA,TRBV7-2,NA,TRBJ1-1,CASSLSPRGGMNTEAFF,TGTGCCAGCAGCTTATCCCCGCGGGGGGGGATGAACACTGAAGCTTTCTTT
NA,TRBV27,NA,TRBJ2-7,CASSLDRGGPYEQYF,TGTGCCAGCAGTTTAGACCGCGGGGGCCCCTACGAGCAGTACTTC
NA,TRBV7-2,once,TRBJ2-2,CASSLDGLYTGELFF,TGTGCCAGCAGCTTAGACGGGTTATACACCGGGGAGCTGTTTTTT
NA,TRBV27,NA,TRBJ1-1,CASSLGAWWSTEAFF,TGTGCCAGCAGTTTAGGGGCCTGGTGGAGTACTGAAGCTTTCTTT
TRBD2,TRBV28,once,TRBJ2-1,CASSLSLAGGYNEQFF,TGTGCCAGCAGTTTGTCTCTAGCGGGAGGATACAATGAGCAGTTCTTC
TRBD1,TRBV19,once,TRBJ1-5,CASSRVGDRSNQPQHF,TGTGCCAGTAGTAGGGTCGGGGACAGGTCTAATCAGCCCCAGCATTTT
NA,TRBV2,NA,TRBJ2-1,CASSYTRHEQFF,TGTGCCAGCAGTTATACTAGGCATGAGCAGTTCTTC
TRBD1,TRBV15,NA,TRBJ2-5,CATSRDPSGGQETQYF,TGTGCCACCAGCAGAGATCCATCAGGGGGCCAAGAGACCCAGTACTTC
NA,TRBV2,NA,TRBJ1-5,CASSVGRRTVSNQPQHF,TGTGCCAGCAGTGTTGGACGCCGGACAGTTAGTAATCAGCCCCAGCATTTT
TRBD1,TRBV2,NA,TRBJ1-4,CASTTQGGAEKLFF,TGTGCCAGCACAACACAGGGGGGAGCTGAAAAACTGTTTTTT
TRBD1,TRBV19,NA,TRBJ2-7,CASSIGTGPYEQYF,TGTGCCAGTAGTATTGGGACAGGACCCTACGAGCAGTACTTC
NA,TRBV9,NA,TRBJ2-7,CASSVAGAAYEQYF,TGTGCCAGCAGCGTAGCTGGGGCTGCCTACGAGCAGTACTTC
TRBD2,TRBV7-8,NA,TRBJ2-3,CASSLGRVLAGDTQYF,TGTGCCAGCAGCTTAGGGCGGGTACTAGCGGGGGATACGCAGTATTTT
TRBD2,TRBV9,NA,TRBJ2-1,CASSVASGTYNEQFF,TGTGCCAGCAGCGTAGCTAGCGGCACCTACAATGAGCAGTTCTTC
TRBD2,TRBV2,NA,TRBJ2-2,CASTPVASGMNTGELFF,TGTGCCAGCACCCCCGTTGCTAGCGGAATGAACACCGGGGAGCTGTTTTTT
TRBD1,TRBV2,NA,TRBJ1-1,CASRSGQGTEAFF,TGTGCCAGCAGGAGTGGACAGGGCACTGAAGCTTTCTTT
NA,TRBV6-1,once,TRBJ2-7,CASSDGLAGYEQYF,TGTGCCAGCAGTGACGGGCTAGCCGGCTACGAGCAGTACTTC
TRBD2,TRBV7-9,NA,TRBJ2-1,CASSLARTSGRAHEQFF,TGTGCCAGCAGCTTAGCGAGAACTAGCGGGAGGGCCCATGAGCAGTTCTTC
NA,TRBV4-1,NA,TRBJ1-5,CASSGLGGVLYQPQHF,TGCGCCAGCAGCGGATTAGGGGGGGTACTCTATCAGCCCCAGCATTTT
TRBD1,TRBV7-6,NA,TRBJ1-3,CASTTHRGAGNTIYF,TGTGCCAGCACCACACACAGGGGTGCCGGAAACACCATATATTTT
NA,TRBV5-6,NA,TRBJ2-3,CASSLAGGDTQYF,TGTGCCAGCAGCTTGGCCGGAGGCGATACGCAGTATTTT
NA,TRBV5-6,NA,TRBJ1-2,CASSNDLGAVNYGYTF,TGTGCCAGCAGCAACGACCTAGGGGCGGTAAACTATGGCTACACCTTC
TRBD1,TRBV13,NA,TRBJ1-1,CASSLSRGRGTEAFF,TGTGCCAGCAGCTTAAGCAGGGGGCGAGGCACTGAAGCTTTCTTT
NA,TRBV19,once,TRBJ1-4,CASSTDYGATNEKLFF,TGTGCCAGTAGTACCGATTACGGTGCAACTAATGAAAAACTGTTTTTT
NA,TRBV28,NA,TRBJ1-1,CASSFPQAPTARNTEAFF,TGTGCCAGCAGTTTCCCCCAGGCCCCAACTGCCAGGAACACTGAAGCTTTCTTT
TRBD1,TRBV7-8,NA,TRBJ1-4,CASSLVTGMDEKLFF,TGTGCCAGCAGCTTAGTGACAGGGATGGATGAAAAACTGTTTTTT
NA,TRBV6-1,NA,TRBJ1-5,CASVPTGSQVPQHF,TGTGCCAGCGTCCCGACAGGCTCCCAGGTGCCCCAGCATTTT
NA,TRBV5-1,NA,TRBJ2-5,CASSYRDGETQYF,TGCGCCAGCAGCTACAGGGACGGGGAGACCCAGTACTTC
NA,TRBV7-8,NA,TRBJ2-6,CASSQRIRFSGANVLTF,TGTGCCAGCAGCCAGAGGATCCGCTTCTCTGGGGCCAACGTCCTGACTTTC
TRBD2,TRBV5-1,NA,TRBJ2-1,CASSFSGKLNEQFF,TGCGCCAGCAGCTTTAGCGGGAAACTCAATGAGCAGTTCTTC
NA,TRBV30,NA,TRBJ1-1,CAWSADRTNTEAFF,TGTGCCTGGAGTGCGGACAGAACGAACACTGAAGCTTTCTTT
TRBD2,TRBV9,NA,TRBJ2-1,CASTLAGGPSDEQFF,TGTGCCAGCACCCTAGCGGGAGGGCCATCTGATGAGCAGTTCTTC
TRBD1,TRBV6-1,NA,TRBJ1-2,CASSVSTGSYGYTF,TGTGCCAGCAGTGTATCGACAGGGAGTTATGGCTACACCTTC
NA,TRBV19,NA,TRBJ1-1,CASSVGPGRGGTEAFF,TGTGCCAGTAGTGTGGGCCCGGGACGGGGAGGGACTGAAGCTTTCTTT
NA,TRBV28,NA,TRBJ2-5,CASSFAGGLTRETQYF,TGTGCCAGCAGTTTTGCGGGCGGCCTTACCAGAGAGACCCAGTACTTC
TRBD1,TRBV29-1,NA,TRBJ2-2,CSVATLYGTGVPGELFF,TGCAGCGTTGCCACCTTGTACGGGACAGGAGTTCCCGGGGAGCTGTTTTTT
NA,TRBV19,NA,TRBJ1-5,CASSIRGEQPQHF,TGTGCCAGTAGTATTCGGGGGGAGCAGCCCCAGCATTTT
TRBD1,TRBV5-3,NA,TRBJ1-5,CARSSPGQPLYSNQPQHF,TGTGCCAGAAGCTCCCCGGGACAGCCCTTATATAGCAATCAGCCCCAGCATTTT
NA,TRBV21-1,NA,TRBJ2-1,CASSKEVAGGYNEQFF,TGTGCCAGCAGTAAAGAGGTAGCGGGAGGCTACAATGAGCAGTTCTTC
TRBD1,TRBV2,few,TRBJ1-1,CASSLAGTGRAFF,TGTGCCAGCAGTCTCGCCGGGACAGGGCGGGCTTTCTTT
TRBD2,TRBV15,NA,TRBJ2-3,CATSRVAGGIMNTQYF,TGTGCCACCAGCAGAGTTGCGGGAGGGATCATGAATACGCAGTATTTT
NA,TRBV27,NA,TRBJ2-5,CASINKTQYF,TGTGCCAGCATAAACAAGACCCAGTACTTC
TRBD1,TRBV7-3,few,TRBJ1-4,CASRSGTELATNEKLFF,TGTGCCAGCAGATCCGGGACAGAACTTGCAACTAATGAAAAACTGTTTTTT
NA,TRBV2,NA,TRBJ2-7,CASSASRVGEQYF,TGTGCCAGCAGTGCGTCCAGGGTCGGCGAGCAGTACTTC
TRBD1,TRBV6-6,once,TRBJ1-2,CASSYRRGGDGYTF,TGTGCCAGCAGTTACAGGAGAGGGGGCGATGGCTACACCTTC
NA,TRBV9,NA,TRBJ1-2,CASSAETGSYGYTF,TGTGCCAGCAGCGCGGAGACAGGTTCCTATGGCTACACCTTC
NA,TRBV19,NA,TRBJ2-3,CASSIPGRSDTQYF,TGTGCCAGTAGTATCCCAGGGAGGTCAGATACGCAGTATTTT
TRBD1,TRBV6-5,NA,TRBJ2-7,CASSRQGNEQYF,TGTGCCAGCAGCCGACAGGGGAATGAGCAGTACTTC